The 8 T cell receptor beta chains given below trace back to one sample, sequenced in a study of shared clonotypes between healthy human individuals. Generated by immunoSEQ multiplex PCR, the TCRdb table keeps only in-frame clones and is missing some. The profile shows under 1,100,000 clones, 75% to 80% of them singletons. Sequenced sample: memory CD4+ T cells from PBMCs. Specified subset: CD45RA-negative fraction. The source is a man younger than 35 in good health. Some clones in this sample may be carry-over from other donors' samples.

This sequence joins TRBV7-5 and TRBJ1-1; TRBD1, the D gene given by the table, was not confirmed from the DNA. TRBV7-5 is flagged as a pseudogene. The CDR3 is 17 amino acids. For the CDR3, the DNA is TGTGCCAGAAGCTTAGTTAAGACAGGGGGCCCGAACACTGAAGCTTTCTTT. As protein: CARSLVKTGGPNTEAFF.

V usage is TRBV28 and J usage is TRBJ1-5; D unclear. V was pared by 4 bases and J by 3 bases, with 13 bases between. The CDR3 length is 15 residues. Germline V gene sequence: CDR1 MDHEN, CDR2 SYDVKM. The CDR3 protein is CASSYQSGYNQPQHF. The CDR3 coding sequence is TGTGCCAGCAGTTACCAGTCCGGTTACAATCAGCCCCAGCATTTT.

The rearrangement links TRBV7-2 to TRBJ1-2; possible D gene TRBD1, 5 bases. The germline CDR1 and CDR2 sequences are SGHTA and FQGNSA. The CDR3 is 14 residues long. Trimming took off 5 bases at V and 8 bases at J, with 18 bases between the two ends. CDR3 in DNA: TGTGCCAGCAGCCTCGACAGCCCGATTTCGGGCTACACCTTC. It yields the protein CASSLDSPISGYTF.

This chain uses TRBV30 with TRBJ2-7; the match to TRBD2 covers 8 bases. V trimming: 0 bases; J trimming: 6 bases; junction bases outside the gene matches: 10. The CDR3 sequence is 15 residues long. Germline lookup yields CDR1 GTSNPN and CDR2 SVGIG (reference sequence). In DNA form, the CDR3 reads TGTGCCTGGAGTGTAGAGGCCGGGACTAGGCGCGAGCAGTACTTC. Translating gives CAWSVEAGTRREQYF.

The rearrangement links TRBV6-5 to TRBJ2-5, with D tentatively TRBD1 (6 bases). Germline V gene sequence: CDR1 MNHEY, CDR2 SVGAGI. CDR3 size: 15 residues. Trimming took off 5 bases at V and 7 bases at J, with 20 bases between the two ends. CDR3: CASSQGSRSPGTQYF. CDR3 bases: TGTGCCAGCAGTCAGGGGAGTAGAAGCCCAGGGACCCAGTACTTC.

The chain is built from TRBV7-3 and TRBJ2-5; D is possibly TRBD2 (6 bases). V lost 4 bases and J lost 7, with 13 bases in between. Germline assignment: CDR1 SGHTA and CDR2 FQGTGA. The CDR3 contains 13 residues. CDR3: CASSWTILGTQYF. As DNA, the CDR3 is TGTGCCAGCAGCTGGACTATTTTAGGGACCCAGTACTTC. The whole variable domain, remainder taken from reference TRBV7-3 and TRBJ2-5, is GAGVSQTPSNKVTEKGKYVELRCDPISGHTALYWYRQSLGQGPEFLIYFQGTGAADDSGLPNDRFFAVRPEGSVSTLKIQRTERGDSAVYLCASSWTILGTQYFGPGTRLLVL.

The chain combines TRBV28 with TRBJ1-5; maybe TRBD1 (5 bases). The CDR3 runs to 16 residues. V shed 3 bases and J shed 3 bases, with 15 bases lying between them. CDR1 is MDHEN and CDR2 is SYDVKM in the germline V gene. The CDR3 bases are TGTGCCAGCAGTTTGGTGGGGGGGAGATCCAATCAGCCCCAGCATTTT. This sequence encodes CASSLVGGRSNQPQHF.

This chain connects TRBV28 to TRBJ2-2, with a weak D call TRBD2 (5 bases). V lost 3 bases, J lost 4 bases, and 18 bases lay in between. The CDR3 runs to 17 residues. Germline assignment: CDR1 MDHEN and CDR2 SYDVKM. DNA for the CDR3: TGTGCCAGCAGTTTGCTAAGAGGTAGAGGGTTCACCGGGGAGCTGTTTTTT. Amino acids: CASSLLRGRGFTGELFF.